This T cell receptor (beta chain) is from a study of blood T cell repertoires in COVID-19. This table comes from immunoSEQ multiplex PCR, and its TCRdb copy is limited to in-frame clones, with some not included. Here the sample spans hundreds of thousands of clones, about 82% being singletons. V lost 6 bases and J lost 5; bases outside the gene matches: 10. Per the germline V gene, CDR1 is ENHRY and CDR2 is SYGVKD. The CDR3 length is 16 residues. This clone came up once. Material: peripheral blood. The TCR was taken from a woman of 80 years or more with COVID-19, enrolled during active disease. The chain carries TRBV10-3 and TRBJ2-5; 12 bases are shared with TRBD1. CDR3 nucleotide sequence: TGTGCCATCAGGGGACAGGGGGCAACTAACGTGGAGACCCAGTACTTC. Residues: CAIRGQGATNVETQYF.